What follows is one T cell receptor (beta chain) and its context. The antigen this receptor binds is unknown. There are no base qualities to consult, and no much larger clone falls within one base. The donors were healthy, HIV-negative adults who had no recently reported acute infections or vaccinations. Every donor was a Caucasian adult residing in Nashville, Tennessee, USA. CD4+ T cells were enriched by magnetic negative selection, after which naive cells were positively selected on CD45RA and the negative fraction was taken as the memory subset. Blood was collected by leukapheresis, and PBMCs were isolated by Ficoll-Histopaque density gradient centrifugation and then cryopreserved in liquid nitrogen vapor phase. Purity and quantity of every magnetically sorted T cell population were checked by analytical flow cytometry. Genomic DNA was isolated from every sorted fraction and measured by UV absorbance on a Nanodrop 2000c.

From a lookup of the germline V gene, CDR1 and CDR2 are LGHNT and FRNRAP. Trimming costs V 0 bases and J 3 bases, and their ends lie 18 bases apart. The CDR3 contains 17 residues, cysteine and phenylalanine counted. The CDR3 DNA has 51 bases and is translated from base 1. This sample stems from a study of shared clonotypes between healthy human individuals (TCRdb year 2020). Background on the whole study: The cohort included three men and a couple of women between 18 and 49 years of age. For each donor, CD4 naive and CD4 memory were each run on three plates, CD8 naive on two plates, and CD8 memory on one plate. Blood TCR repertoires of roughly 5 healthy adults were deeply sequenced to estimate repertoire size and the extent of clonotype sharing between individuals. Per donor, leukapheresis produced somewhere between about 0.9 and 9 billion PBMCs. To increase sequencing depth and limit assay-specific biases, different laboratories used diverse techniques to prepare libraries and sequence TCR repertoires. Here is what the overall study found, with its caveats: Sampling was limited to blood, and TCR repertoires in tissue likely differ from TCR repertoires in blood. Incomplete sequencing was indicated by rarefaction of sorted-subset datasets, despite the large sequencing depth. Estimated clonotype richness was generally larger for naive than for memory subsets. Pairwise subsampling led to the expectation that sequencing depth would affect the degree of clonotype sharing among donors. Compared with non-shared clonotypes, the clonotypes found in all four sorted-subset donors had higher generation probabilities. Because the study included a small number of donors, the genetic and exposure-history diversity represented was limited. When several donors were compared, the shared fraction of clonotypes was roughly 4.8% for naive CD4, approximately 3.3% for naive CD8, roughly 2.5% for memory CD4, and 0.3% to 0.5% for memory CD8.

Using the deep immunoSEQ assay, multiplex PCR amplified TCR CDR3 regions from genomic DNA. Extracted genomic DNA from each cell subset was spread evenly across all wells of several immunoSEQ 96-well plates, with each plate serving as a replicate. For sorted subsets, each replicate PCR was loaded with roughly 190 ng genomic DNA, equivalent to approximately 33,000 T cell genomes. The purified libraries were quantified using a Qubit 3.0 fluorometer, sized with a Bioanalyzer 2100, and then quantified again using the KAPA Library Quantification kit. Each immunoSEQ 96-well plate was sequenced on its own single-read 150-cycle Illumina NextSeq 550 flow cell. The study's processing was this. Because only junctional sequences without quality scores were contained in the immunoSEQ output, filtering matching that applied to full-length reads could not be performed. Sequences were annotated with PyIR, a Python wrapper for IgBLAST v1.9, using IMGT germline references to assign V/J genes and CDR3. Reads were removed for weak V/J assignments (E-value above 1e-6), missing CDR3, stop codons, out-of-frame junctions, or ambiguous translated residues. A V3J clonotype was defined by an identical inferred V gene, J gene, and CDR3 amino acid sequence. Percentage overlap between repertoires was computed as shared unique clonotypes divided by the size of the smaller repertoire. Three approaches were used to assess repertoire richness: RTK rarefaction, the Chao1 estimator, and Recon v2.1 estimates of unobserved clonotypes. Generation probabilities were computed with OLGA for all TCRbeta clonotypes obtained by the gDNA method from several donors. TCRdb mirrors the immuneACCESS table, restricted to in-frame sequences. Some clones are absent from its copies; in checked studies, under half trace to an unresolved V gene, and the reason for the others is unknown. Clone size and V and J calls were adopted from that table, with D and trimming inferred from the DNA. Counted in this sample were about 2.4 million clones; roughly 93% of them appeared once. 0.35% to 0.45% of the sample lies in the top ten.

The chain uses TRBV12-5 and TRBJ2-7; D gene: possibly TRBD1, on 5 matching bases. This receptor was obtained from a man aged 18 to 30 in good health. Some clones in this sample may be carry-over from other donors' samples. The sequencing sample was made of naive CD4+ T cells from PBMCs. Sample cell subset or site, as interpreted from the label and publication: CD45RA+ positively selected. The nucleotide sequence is TGTGCTAGTGGTTTGGTAGCAGGGTTGACGAAACACTACGAGCAGTACTTC. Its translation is CASGLVAGLTKHYEQYF.